The 18 T cell receptor beta chains reported below all come from one sample, sequenced in a study of vaccination effects on CD4 cells after COVID-19 (dated 2022 in TCRdb). In the ViraFEST assay, PBMC were stimulated with viral peptide pools, and antigen-specific CD4+ T cell clonotypes were then identified by expansion using TCR sequencing. After less than eleven days of culture, CD4+ T cells were isolated with the EasySep CD4+ T cell isolation kit. Negative nucleocapsid antibody results before and after vaccination confirmed that the healthy vaccine recipients had no prior SARS-CoV-2 infection. These receptors are not linked to any known antigen. Libraries came from the immunoSEQ multiplex PCR assay. TCRdb re-hosts the immuneACCESS table, in-frame sequences only. Its copies lack some clones; in the studies checked, an unresolved V gene accounts for under half of them, and the cause for the rest is not known. For this sample there are about 63,000 clones; 75% appear just once. The ten largest clones take up less than 4% of the sample.

Sequences were derived from CD4+ T cells from PBMCs cultured with HCoV-OC43 spike peptides, sampled before COVID-19 vaccination. The label giving this sample's cell subset or site can be read as: HCoV-OC43 spike overlapping peptide pool stimulation. Source of these receptors: a human donor who received a COVID-19 vaccine.

The chain carries TRBV7-2 and TRBJ1-5, with D unresolved. Between the trimmed V and J ends, which lost 3 bases and 4 bases, there was a span of 7 bases. The CDR3 runs to 13 residues. Germline values: CDR1 SGHTA, CDR2 FQGNSA. The CDR3 DNA reads as TGTGCCAGCAGCTTTGCCTATAATCAGCCCCAGCATTTT. The encoded protein is CASSFAYNQPQHF.

The gene calls are TRBV4-1 and TRBJ2-3; TRBD2 matches 14 bases. The germline gives CDR1 MGHRA, CDR2 YSYEKL. CDR3 length: 18 residues. V lost 1 base and J lost 0; bases outside the gene matches: 3. CDR3 amino acids: CASSQGLAGGSSTDTQYF. CDR3 sequence (DNA): TGCGCCAGCAGCCAAGGACTAGCGGGAGGGTCTAGCACAGATACGCAGTATTTT.

The chain employs TRBV7-8 and TRBJ1-2; D is possibly TRBD1 (6 bases). The CDR3 totals 14 residues. CDR1 and CDR2 (germline): SGHVS, FQNEAQ. Between the trimmed V and J ends, which lost 5 bases and 8 bases, there was a span of 18 bases. CDR3 sequence reads: CASSPQGQGGGYTF. Written as DNA, the CDR3 is TGTGCCAGCAGCCCCCAGGGGCAGGGTGGCGGCTACACCTTC.

The rearrangement joins TRBV5-6 to TRBJ1-2; the match to TRBD1 covers 8 bases. V was clipped by 5 bases and J by 8 bases; unmatched bases: 11. The CDR3 sequence is 14 residues long. Germline V gene sequence: CDR1 SGHDT, CDR2 YYEEEE. The CDR3 loop reads CASSSKDRVKGYTF. The CDR3 DNA follows: TGTGCCAGCAGTTCGAAGGACAGGGTTAAAGGCTACACCTTC.

The chain uses TRBV30 and TRBJ1-2, with D hard to call. Trimming removed 4 bases from V and 7 bases from J, with 13 bases in between. The CDR3 contains 12 residues. CDR1 GTSNPN and CDR2 SVGIG come from the germline V gene (reference sequence). CDR3: CAWTVGPTGYTF. The CDR3 region has the DNA TGTGCCTGGACCGTAGGGCCGACTGGCTACACCTTC.

The chain uses TRBV18 and TRBJ1-1; D remains ambiguous. The CDR3 has 13 residues. CDR1 KGHSH and CDR2 LQKENI come from the germline V gene. V gave up 0 bases and J gave up 7 bases, with 9 bases separating them. The CDR3 spells CASSPPLGDEAFF. The CDR3 coding sequence is TGTGCCAGCTCACCACCGTTGGGAGATGAAGCTTTCTTT.

This chain joins TRBV4-2 and TRBJ1-5, with D uncertain. Trimming cost V 1 base and J 7 bases, with 14 bases left between them. Germline V gives CDR1 LGHNA, CDR2 YNFKEQ. The CDR3 spans 15 residues. The CDR3 reads CASSQGLTDVQPQHF. DNA of the CDR3: TGTGCCAGCAGCCAAGGGCTCACAGATGTACAGCCCCAGCATTTT.

In DNA form, the CDR3 reads TGTGCCTGGAGTGTTGGTCAGGGGGCGTACGAGCAGTACGTC. This sequence encodes CAWSVGQGAYEQYV. The J gene is TRBJ2-7, the V gene TRBV30; the match to TRBD1 covers 8 bases. Germline V lookup: CDR1 GTSNPN, CDR2 SVGIG (reference sequence). J was trimmed by 4 bases and V by 0 bases; bases with no gene match: 5. This CDR3 spans 14 amino acids.

The CDR3 sequence: CASSLDRVNSPLHF. CDR3 nucleotides: TGTGCCTCTAGCCTGGACAGGGTAAATTCACCCCTCCACTTT. The rearrangement joins TRBV19 to TRBJ1-6; 8 bases line up with TRBD1. The V gene end was trimmed by 11 bases and the J gene end by 7 bases; junction bases not matched to a gene: 10. Looked up from germline, CDR1 is LNHDA and CDR2 is SQIVND (reference sequence). There are 14 residues in the CDR3. The full variable domain, completed using reference TRBV19 and TRBJ1-6, is DGGITQSPKYLFRKEGQNVTLSCEQNLNHDAMYWYRQDPGQGLRLIYYSQIVNDFQKGDIAEGYSVSREKKESFPLTVTSAQKNPTAFYLCASSLDRVNSPLHFGNGTRLTVT.

As to this clone: Its ends do not fully match the called genes, so a read error is possible. The same CDR3 arises from other DNA sequences in this sample as well. The chain uses TRBV4-3 and TRBJ2-5, with no clear D. Germline values: CDR1 LGHNA, CDR2 YSLEER. The CDR3 covers 15 residues. The CDR3 DNA sequence: TGCGCCAGCAGCCGGGTTTTAAGTTCGGAAGAAACCCAGTACTTC. Translated: CASSRVLSSEETQYF.

The V and J genes are TRBV11-2 and TRBJ2-3; no definite D call. Trimming pared 6 bases from V and 3 bases from J, leaving 4 bases between. Germline V gene sequence: CDR1 SGHAT, CDR2 FQNNGV. The CDR3 is made up of 11 amino acids. CDR3 sequence (DNA): TGTGCCAGCAGTCAGACAGATACGCAGTATTTT. Its protein product is CASSQTDTQYF.

This clone was detected only once. The V gene is TRBV2, the J gene TRBJ2-7, with 11 bases that match TRBD2. There are 15 residues in the CDR3. Germline-derived CDR1 and CDR2 are SNHLY and FYNNEI. With 10 bases clipped from V and 2 bases from J, the junction kept 10 bases outside the gene matches. The CDR3 region has the DNA TGTGCCACCCAATCCCGACTAGCGGGAACCTACGAGCAGTACGTC. Its protein is CATQSRLAGTYEQYV.

V is TRBV2 and J is TRBJ2-3, with a tentative D call TRBD1 (5 bases). V lost 6 bases, J lost 1 base, and 8 bases lay in between. The CDR3 sequence is 13 residues long. Germline assignment: CDR1 SNHLY and CDR2 FYNNEI. The CDR3 is CASRLQGTDTQYF. The CDR3 nucleotides are TGTGCCAGCAGGCTACAGGGCACAGATACGCAGTATTTT.

This clone was detected only a few times. The chain joins TRBV11-2 to TRBJ1-2; D may be TRBD1 (5 bases). The germline CDR1 and CDR2 sequences are SGHAT and FQNNGV. The V end lost 1 base, the J end lost 6 bases, and 6 bases lay between the germline ends. The CDR3 contains 12 residues. CDR3 bases: TGTGCCAGCAGCTTAGGGGGCCATGGCTACACCTTC. Translated: CASSLGGHGYTF.

This clone was observed a handful of times. The chain carries TRBV10-3 and TRBJ1-1; 8 bases match TRBD1. This CDR3 contains 13 residues. Germline loops: CDR1 ENHRY, CDR2 SYGVKD. The V gene end was trimmed by 6 bases and the J gene end by 2 bases; junction bases not matched to a gene: 2. The chain's CDR3 is CAIRGTGNTEAFF. The CDR3 coding sequence is TGTGCCATCAGGGGGACAGGCAACACTGAAGCTTTCTTT.

The chain links TRBV11-2 to TRBJ2-5, with 8 bases fitting TRBD1. The CDR3 sequence is 16 residues long. J gave up 5 bases and V 5 bases, and 13 bases lay outside the gene matches. The germline V gene encodes CDR1 SGHAT and CDR2 FQNNGV. The CDR3 reads CASSPLGADRAETQYF. DNA for the CDR3: TGTGCCAGCAGCCCGTTGGGGGCGGACAGGGCTGAGACCCAGTACTTC.

This clone was found a few times. The rearrangement joins TRBV18 to TRBJ2-7; 7 bases are shared with TRBD1. V gave up 5 bases and J gave up 3 bases; unmatched junction bases: 10. CDR1 KGHSH and CDR2 LQKENI come from the germline V gene. This CDR3 comprises 15 residues. CDR3 sequence reads: CASSEGQSGLYEQYV. The CDR3, as DNA: TGTGCCAGCTCAGAGGGACAGTCAGGTCTCTACGAGCAGTACGTC.

This chain links TRBV18 with TRBJ2-2; tentatively, D is TRBD2 (5 bases). From germline, CDR1 is KGHSH and CDR2 LQKENI. The CDR3 length is 12 residues. V was clipped by 6 bases and J by 7 bases, with 9 bases between them. The CDR3: CASSRANGELFF. CDR3 nucleotides: TGTGCCAGCTCGCGGGCGAACGGGGAGCTGTTTTTT.